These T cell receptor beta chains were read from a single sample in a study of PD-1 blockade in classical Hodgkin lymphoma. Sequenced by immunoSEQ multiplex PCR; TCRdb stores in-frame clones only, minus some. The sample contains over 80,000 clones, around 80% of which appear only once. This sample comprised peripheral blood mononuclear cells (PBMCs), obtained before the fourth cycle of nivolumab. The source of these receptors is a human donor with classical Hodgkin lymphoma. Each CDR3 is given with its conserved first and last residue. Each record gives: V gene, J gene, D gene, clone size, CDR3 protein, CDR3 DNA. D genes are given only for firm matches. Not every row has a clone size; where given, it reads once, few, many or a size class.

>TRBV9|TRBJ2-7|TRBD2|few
CASSVAGGADDYEQYF
TGTGCCAGCAGCGTAGCGGGGGGGGCCGACGACTACGAGCAGTACTTC
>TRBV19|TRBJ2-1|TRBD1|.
CASSIGPGTGPYNEQFF
TGTGCCAGTAGTATAGGCCCCGGGACAGGGCCTTACAATGAGCAGTTCTTC
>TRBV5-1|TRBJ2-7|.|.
CASSPVGGTLSYEQYF
TGCGCCAGCAGCCCGGTCGGGGGAACCTTATCCTACGAGCAGTACTTC
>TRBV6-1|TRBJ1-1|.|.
CASRDRLNTEAFF
TGTGCCAGCAGGGACAGATTGAACACTGAAGCTTTCTTT
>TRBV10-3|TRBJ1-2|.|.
CAIGVRDGYTF
TGTGCCATCGGAGTGAGGGATGGCTACACCTTC
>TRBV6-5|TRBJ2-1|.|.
CASSYLYGVYEQFF
TGTGCCAGCAGTTACTTATACGGGGTATATGAGCAGTTCTTC
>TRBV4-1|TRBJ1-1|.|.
CASSQDINRADTEAFF
TGCGCCAGCAGCCAAGATATTAACAGGGCGGACACTGAAGCTTTCTTT
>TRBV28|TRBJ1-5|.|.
CASRTQRNSNQPQHF
TGTGCCAGCAGGACCCAGAGAAATAGCAATCAGCCCCAGCATTTT
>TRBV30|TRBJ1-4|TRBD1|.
CAWSVGTGAANEKLFF
TGTGCCTGGAGCGTCGGGACAGGGGCGGCTAATGAAAAACTGTTTTTT
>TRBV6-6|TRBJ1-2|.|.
CASRPPGEWSYGYTF
TGTGCCAGCAGACCCCCCGGTGAATGGAGCTATGGCTACACCTTC
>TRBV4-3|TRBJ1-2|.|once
CASSQDRGGHYGYTF
TGCGCCAGCAGCCAAGATCGGGGAGGGCACTATGGCTACACCTTC
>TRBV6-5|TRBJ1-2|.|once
CASSYTGRRDGYTF
TGTGCCAGCAGTTACACGGGGCGTAGGGATGGCTACACCTTC
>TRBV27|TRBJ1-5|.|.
CASSPDSVVPQPQHF
TGTGCCAGCAGTCCGGACAGTGTAGTCCCCCAGCCCCAGCATTTT
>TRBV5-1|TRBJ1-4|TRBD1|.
CASSLGQGEEKLFF
TGCGCCAGCAGCTTGGGACAGGGTGAGGAAAAACTGTTTTTT
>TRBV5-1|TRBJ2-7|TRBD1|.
CASTSTGAYEQYF
TGCGCCAGCACATCAACAGGGGCCTACGAGCAGTACTTC
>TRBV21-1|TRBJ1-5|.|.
CASSIYRVDQPQHF
TGTGCCAGCAGCATCTACAGGGTGGATCAGCCCCAGCATTTT
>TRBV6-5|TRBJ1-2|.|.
CASSPGSYGYTF
TGTGCCAGCAGTCCAGGGTCCTATGGCTACACCTTC
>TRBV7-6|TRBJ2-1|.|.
CASSLVSASSYNEQFF
TGTGCCAGCAGCTTAGTTTCAGCGAGCTCCTACAATGAGCAGTTCTTC
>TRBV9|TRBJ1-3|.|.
CASSVADSLLLSGNTIYF
TGTGCCAGCAGCGTAGCCGACAGCCTACTCCTCTCTGGAAACACCATATATTTT
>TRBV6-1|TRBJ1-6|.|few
CASSDPSPLHF
TGTGCCAGCAGTGACCCTTCACCCCTCCACTTT
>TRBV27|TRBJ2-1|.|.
CASAGAGTLYNEQFF
TGTGCCAGCGCCGGGGCGGGTACCCTCTACAATGAGCAGTTCTTC
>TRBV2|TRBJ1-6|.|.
CASTLDNPYNSPLHF
TGTGCCAGCACATTGGACAACCCCTATAATTCACCCCTCCACTTT
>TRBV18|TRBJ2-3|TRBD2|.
CASSPPTIGTSGDTQYF
TGTGCCAGCTCACCACCGACAATAGGGACTAGCGGAGATACGCAGTATTTT
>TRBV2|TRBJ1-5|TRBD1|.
CASSKDRGLFGNQPQHF
TGTGCCAGCAGTAAGGACAGGGGCTTGTTTGGCAATCAGCCCCAGCATTTT
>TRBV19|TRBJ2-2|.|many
CASSTQVAGELFF
TGTGCCAGTAGTACCCAGGTAGCCGGGGAGCTGTTTTTT
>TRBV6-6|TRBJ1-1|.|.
CASSTPGPNTEAFF
TGTGCCAGCAGCACCCCGGGACCGAACACTGAAGCTTTCTTT
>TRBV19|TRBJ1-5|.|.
CASSITGSNQPQHF
TGTGCCAGTAGTATAACGGGGAGCAATCAGCCCCAGCATTTT
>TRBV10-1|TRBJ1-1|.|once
CASSDGPQAFF
TGCGCCAGCAGTGACGGGCCCCAAGCTTTCTTT
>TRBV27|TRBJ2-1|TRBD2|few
CASSFGLADYNEQFF
TGTGCCAGCAGTTTCGGGCTAGCGGATTACAATGAGCAGTTCTTC
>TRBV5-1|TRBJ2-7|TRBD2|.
CASSLETGTSFSEQYF
TGCGCCAGCAGCTTGGAAACGGGGACTAGCTTTTCCGAGCAGTACTTC
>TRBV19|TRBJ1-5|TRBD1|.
CASSIKGADRQGRSQHF
TGTGCCAGTAGTATAAAGGGGGCGGACCGACAGGGGCGGTCCCAGCATTTT
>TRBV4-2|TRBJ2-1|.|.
CASSQETYNEQFF
TGTGCCAGCAGCCAAGAGACTTACAATGAGCAGTTCTTC
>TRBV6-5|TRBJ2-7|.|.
CASSYGGGPSYEQYF
TGTGCCAGCAGTTACGGGGGGGGGCCTTCCTACGAGCAGTACTTC
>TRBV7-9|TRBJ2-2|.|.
CASSLTAPNTGELFF
TGTGCCAGCAGCCTGACCGCTCCGAACACCGGGGAGCTGTTTTTT
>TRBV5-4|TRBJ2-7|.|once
CASSLDRVTSYEQYF
TGTGCCAGCAGCTTGGATCGGGTGACGTCCTACGAGCAGTACTTC
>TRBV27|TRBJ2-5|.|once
CASSSQGSETQYF
TGTGCCAGCAGTTCACAAGGGAGTGAGACCCAGTACTTC
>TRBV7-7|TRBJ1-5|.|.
CASSLDAGQPQHF
TGTGCCAGCAGCTTGGACGCGGGGCAGCCCCAGCATTTT
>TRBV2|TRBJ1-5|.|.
CASSSSSAKGQPQHF
TGTGCCAGCAGCTCCTCTTCGGCGAAAGGCCAGCCCCAGCATTTT
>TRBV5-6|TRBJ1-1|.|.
CASSLVGGGITEAFF
TGTGCCAGCAGCTTAGTGGGGGGAGGAATCACTGAAGCTTTCTTT
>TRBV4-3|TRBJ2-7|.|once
CASSRPDKTYEQYF
TGCGCCAGCAGCCGTCCGGACAAAACCTACGAGCAGTACTTC
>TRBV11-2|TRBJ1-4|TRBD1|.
CASSLAVTGVREKLFF
TGTGCCAGCAGCTTAGCAGTGACAGGGGTGCGTGAAAAACTGTTTTTT
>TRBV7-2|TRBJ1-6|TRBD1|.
CASSLEQGANSPLHF
TGTGCCAGCAGCTTAGAACAGGGGGCGAATTCACCCCTCCACTTT
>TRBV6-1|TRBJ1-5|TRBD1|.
CASSDRTGWDQPQHF
TGTGCCAGCAGTGACCGGACAGGGTGGGATCAGCCCCAGCATTTT
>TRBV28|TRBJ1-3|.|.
CASSPIWGISGNTIYF
TGTGCCAGCAGTCCTATCTGGGGGATCTCTGGAAACACCATATATTTT
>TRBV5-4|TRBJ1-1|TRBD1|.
CASSLGQGSTEAFF
TGTGCCAGCAGCTTGGGACAGGGAAGCACTGAAGCTTTCTTT
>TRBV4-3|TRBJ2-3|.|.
CASSQTRDTDTQYF
TGCGCCAGCAGCCAAACGCGGGACACAGATACGCAGTATTTT
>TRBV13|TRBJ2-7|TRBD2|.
CASSPDRAGGPYEQYF
TGTGCCAGCAGCCCCGATCGGGCGGGAGGGCCCTACGAGCAGTACTTC
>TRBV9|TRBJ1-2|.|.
CASSVDSSYGYTF
TGTGCCAGCAGCGTAGATAGTTCCTATGGCTACACCTTC
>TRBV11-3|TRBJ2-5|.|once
CASSQGGSQETQYF
TGTGCCAGCAGCCAGGGGGGCAGCCAAGAGACCCAGTACTTC
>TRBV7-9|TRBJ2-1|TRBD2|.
CASSPLAGREQFF
TGTGCCAGCAGCCCCCTAGCGGGGAGAGAGCAGTTCTTC
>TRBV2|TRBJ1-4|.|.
CASRLLTIPNEKLFF
TGTGCCAGCCGTCTATTGACAATACCTAATGAAAAACTGTTTTTT
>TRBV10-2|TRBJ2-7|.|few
CASSGSGYEQYF
TGCGCCAGCAGTGGTTCAGGCTACGAGCAGTACTTC